This is a list of T cell receptor beta chains from one sample in a study of cytomegalovirus exposure and HLA in healthy donors. Measured with immunoSEQ multiplex PCR; TCRdb has only the in-frame clones, and not every one. The table lists around 130,000 clones, about 73% of them singletons, with around 2.1% in the top ten. Sequencing used PBMCs. Receptor source: a woman between 40 and 50 years old in good health and CMV-seropositive. CDR3s include the opening cysteine and the closing phenylalanine or tryptophan. The D gene is left open where the match is weak. Some rows have no size entry. The others give once, few or many, or a class for an expanded clone.

abundance	v_gene	j_gene	d_gene	CDR3aa	CDR3nt
.	TRBV7-2	TRBJ2-3	.	CASSSPGRGDTQYF	TGTGCCAGCAGCTCGCCAGGAAGGGGGGATACGCAGTATTTT
.	TRBV28	TRBJ1-1	.	CASSLIRGNTEAFF	TGTGCCAGCAGTTTAATCAGGGGGAACACTGAAGCTTTCTTT
.	TRBV6-5	TRBJ2-7	.	CASRVPQSLEQYF	TGTGCGAGCAGGGTTCCACAGTCCCTCGAGCAGTACTTC
.	TRBV7-2	TRBJ1-4	.	CASSLEPNEKLFF	TGTGCCAGCAGCTTAGAGCCTAATGAAAAACTGTTTTTT
.	TRBV6-5	TRBJ1-3	.	CASTGASGNTIYF	TGTGCCAGCACAGGGGCCTCTGGAAACACCATATATTTT
.	TRBV4-2	TRBJ2-1	TRBD2	CASSQATSGSYNEQFF	TGTGCCAGCAGCCAAGCTACTAGCGGGAGTTACAATGAGCAGTTCTTC
.	TRBV6-5	TRBJ1-6	.	CASSYETNSPLHF	TGTGCCAGCAGTTACGAAACAAATTCACCCCTCCACTTT
.	TRBV6-5	TRBJ1-2	.	CASSRRVVNGYTF	TGTGCCAGCAGTCGCAGGGTTGTCAATGGCTACACCTTC
.	TRBV27	TRBJ2-1	.	CASSTNIYNEQFF	TGTGCCAGCAGTACCAACATCTACAATGAGCAGTTCTTC
.	TRBV5-1	TRBJ1-1	TRBD1	CASSPDRGKNTEAFF	TGCGCCAGCAGCCCGGACAGGGGAAAAAACACTGAAGCTTTCTTT
few	TRBV19	TRBJ2-3	.	CAVGVADTQYF	TGTGCCGTAGGGGTTGCGGATACGCAGTATTTT
.	TRBV7-7	TRBJ2-1	.	CASSKTPGLWHEQFF	TGTGCTAGCAGCAAAACGCCGGGACTCTGGCATGAGCAGTTCTTC
.	TRBV11-1	TRBJ2-7	TRBD2	CASSWGGSYEQYF	TGTGCCAGCAGCTGGGGGGGGAGCTACGAGCAGTACTTC
.	TRBV7-3	TRBJ1-1	.	CASSLTGGDTEAFF	TGTGCCAGCAGCTTGACTGGGGGGGACACTGAAGCTTTCTTT
few	TRBV12-2	TRBJ2-1	.	CASRSGLAVFYEQFF	TGTGCAAGTCGCTCCGGACTAGCCGTCTTCTATGAGCAGTTCTTC
.	TRBV28	TRBJ1-2	TRBD1	CASSSARTGILDYGYTF	TGTGCCAGCAGTTCCGCCCGGACAGGGATTCTCGACTATGGCTACACCTTC
.	TRBV27	TRBJ1-2	.	CASSTSTVNCGYTF	TGTGCCAGCAGTACTTCTACTGTAAATTGCGGCTACACCTTC
few	TRBV7-2	TRBJ1-2	.	CASSLERGTFYGYTF	TGTGCCAGCAGCTTAGAACGGGGAACCTTCTATGGCTACACCTTC
.	TRBV30	TRBJ2-1	.	CAWSNSLAGYGEQFF	TGTGCCTGGAGTAATTCTCTAGCAGGTTATGGTGAGCAGTTCTTC
.	TRBV2	TRBJ2-3	.	CASSALGTPLTDTQYF	TGTGCCAGCAGTGCCCTCGGGACACCGCTCACAGATACGCAGTATTTT
.	TRBV19	TRBJ2-7	TRBD1	CASSMGTGIGVEEQYF	TGTGCCAGTAGTATGGGGACAGGGATTGGGGTGGAGGAGCAGTACTTC
.	TRBV14	TRBJ2-5	.	CASSQEGGWSETQYF	TGTGCCAGCAGCCAAGAGGGGGGATGGTCCGAGACCCAGTACTTC
.	TRBV5-4	TRBJ2-5	.	CASSVQGGETQYF	TGTGCCAGCAGCGTGCAGGGTGGGGAGACCCAGTACTTC
few	TRBV10-3	TRBJ1-5	TRBD1	CAISESSFSGQGHQPQHF	TGTGCCATCAGTGAGTCGAGCTTTTCGGGACAGGGCCATCAGCCCCAGCATTTT
.	TRBV28	TRBJ1-3	TRBD1	CASSQTGVGSGNTIYF	TGTGCCAGCAGTCAAACAGGGGTAGGCTCTGGAAACACCATATATTTT
.	TRBV7-2	TRBJ1-5	.	CASSRGGSQPQHF	TGTGCCAGCAGCCGAGGGGGTTCCCAGCCCCAGCATTTT
.	TRBV2	TRBJ2-7	TRBD2	CASTKGREGEQYF	TGTGCCAGCACCAAGGGCCGGGAGGGGGAGCAGTACTTC
.	TRBV9	TRBJ2-1	.	CASRPSLAGNEQFF	TGTGCCAGCAGGCCCTCCCTAGCTGGCAATGAGCAGTTCTTC
once	TRBV9	TRBJ1-4	.	CASSVAGFGEKLFF	TGTGCCAGCAGCGTAGCGGGTTTTGGTGAAAAACTGTTTTTT
.	TRBV5-1	TRBJ2-7	TRBD2	CASSLWTSGSYEQYF	TGCGCCAGCAGCTTGTGGACTAGCGGGTCCTACGAGCAGTACTTC
few	TRBV28	TRBJ2-7	TRBD2	CASTKEGLASYEQYF	TGTGCCAGCACCAAGGAGGGACTAGCCTCCTACGAGCAGTACTTC
.	TRBV11-3	TRBJ2-1	.	CASSLGSAGNEQFF	TGTGCCAGCAGCTTAGGGTCCGCCGGCAATGAGCAGTTCTTC
.	TRBV18	TRBJ1-4	.	CASSSQQGRDEKLFF	TGTGCCAGCTCTTCTCAACAGGGTCGGGATGAAAAACTGTTTTTT
.	TRBV28	TRBJ1-5	TRBD1	CASSFGGGGDQPQHF	TGTGCCAGCAGTTTCGGAGGGGGCGGGGATCAGCCCCAGCATTTT
.	TRBV5-6	TRBJ2-7	TRBD2	CASSRRGTSGRSYEQYF	TGTGCCAGCAGCCGAAGGGGGACTAGCGGGAGATCCTACGAGCAGTACTTC
.	TRBV28	TRBJ2-1	TRBD2	CASSLWASGGGEQFF	TGTGCCAGCAGTTTATGGGCTAGCGGGGGTGGAGAGCAGTTCTTC
.	TRBV7-2	TRBJ2-5	TRBD2	CASSLAGGGETQYF	TGTGCCAGCAGCTTAGCGGGGGGAGGGGAGACCCAGTACTTC
.	TRBV19	TRBJ2-1	TRBD2	CASGLAGGRTRNEQFF	TGTGCCTCAGGACTAGCGGGGGGACGAACCCGCAATGAGCAGTTCTTC
.	TRBV11-2	TRBJ2-1	.	CASSLDGQNSYNEQFF	TGTGCCAGCAGCTTAGATGGCCAGAACTCCTACAATGAGCAGTTCTTC
.	TRBV18	TRBJ2-7	TRBD2	CASSGLGQYEQYF	TGTGCCAGCTCGGGACTAGGACAGTACGAGCAGTACTTC
.	TRBV10-3	TRBJ2-3	.	CAIKAAGDTQYF	TGTGCCATCAAAGCGGCGGGAGATACGCAGTATTTT